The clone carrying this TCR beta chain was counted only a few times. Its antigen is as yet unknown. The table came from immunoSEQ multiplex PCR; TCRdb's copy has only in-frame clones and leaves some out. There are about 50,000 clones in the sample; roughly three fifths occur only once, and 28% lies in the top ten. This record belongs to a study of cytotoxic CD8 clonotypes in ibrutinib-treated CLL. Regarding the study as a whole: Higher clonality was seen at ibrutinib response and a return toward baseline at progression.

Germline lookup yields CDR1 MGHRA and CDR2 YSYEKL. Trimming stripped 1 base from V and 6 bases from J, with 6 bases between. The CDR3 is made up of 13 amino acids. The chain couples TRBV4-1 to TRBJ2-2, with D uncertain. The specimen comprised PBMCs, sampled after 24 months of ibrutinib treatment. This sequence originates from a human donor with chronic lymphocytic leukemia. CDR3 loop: CASSQVRAGELFF. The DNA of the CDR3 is TGCGCCAGCAGCCAAGTCCGAGCCGGGGAGCTGTTTTTT.